The clone carrying this T cell receptor beta chain was counted many times. Graves' hyperthyroidism is called stable when ophthalmopathy does not progress within 18 months. The sample is drawn from a study of T cells in Graves' hyperthyroidism and ophthalmopathy. There were TCR beta CDR3 regions amplified from RNA transcripts. The study used the HTBI primer set for a first-round RT-PCR of the TCR CDR3. Via MiXCR, TCRdb re-called the multiplex PCR reads, giving one row per CDR3 protein. The data show under 400,000 distinct CDR3 sequences, approximately 13% seen once. The V end was cut by 2 bases, the J end by 6 bases, with 13 bases between. The CDR3 spans 14 residues. CDR1 and CDR2 from the germline V gene are SNHLY and FYNNEI.

The receptor comes from a woman in her late teens or twenties with Graves' hyperthyroidism. The chain combines TRBV2 with TRBJ1-1, with D maybe TRBD1 (5 bases). Input material: blood. The CDR3 DNA sequence: TGTGCCAGCAGTGAACGGGACGGAGCAGCTGAAGCTTTCTTT. The encoded protein is CASSERDGAAEAFF.